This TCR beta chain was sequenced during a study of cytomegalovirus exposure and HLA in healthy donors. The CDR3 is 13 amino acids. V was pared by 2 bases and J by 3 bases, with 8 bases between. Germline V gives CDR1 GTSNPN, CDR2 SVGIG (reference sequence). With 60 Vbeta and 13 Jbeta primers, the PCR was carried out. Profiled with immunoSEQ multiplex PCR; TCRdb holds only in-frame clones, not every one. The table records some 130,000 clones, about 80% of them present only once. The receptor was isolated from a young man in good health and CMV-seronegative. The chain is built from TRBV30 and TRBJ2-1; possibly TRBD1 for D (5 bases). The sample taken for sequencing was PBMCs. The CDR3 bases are TGTGCCTGGAGTAAGCAGGGCTACAATGAGCAGTTCTTC. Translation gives CAWSKQGYNEQFF.